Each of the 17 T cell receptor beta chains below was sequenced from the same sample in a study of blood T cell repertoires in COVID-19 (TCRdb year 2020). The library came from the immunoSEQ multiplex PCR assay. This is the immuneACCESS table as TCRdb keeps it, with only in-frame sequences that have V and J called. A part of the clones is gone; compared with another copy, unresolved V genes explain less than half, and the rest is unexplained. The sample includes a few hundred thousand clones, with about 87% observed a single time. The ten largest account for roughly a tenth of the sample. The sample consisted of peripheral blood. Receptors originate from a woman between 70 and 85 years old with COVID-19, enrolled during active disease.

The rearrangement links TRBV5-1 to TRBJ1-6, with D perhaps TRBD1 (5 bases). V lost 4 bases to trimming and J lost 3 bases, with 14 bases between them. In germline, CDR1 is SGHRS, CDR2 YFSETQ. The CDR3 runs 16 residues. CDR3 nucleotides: TGCGCCAGCAGCCTTGCGGCTGACAGCTATAATTCACCCCTCCACTTT. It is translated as CASSLAADSYNSPLHF.

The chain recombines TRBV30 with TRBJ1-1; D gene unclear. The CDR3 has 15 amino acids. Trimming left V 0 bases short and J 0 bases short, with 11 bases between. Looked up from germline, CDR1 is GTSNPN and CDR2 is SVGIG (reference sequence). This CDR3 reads CAWSVEAPMNTEAFF. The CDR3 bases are TGTGCCTGGAGTGTGGAGGCCCCGATGAACACTGAAGCTTTCTTT.

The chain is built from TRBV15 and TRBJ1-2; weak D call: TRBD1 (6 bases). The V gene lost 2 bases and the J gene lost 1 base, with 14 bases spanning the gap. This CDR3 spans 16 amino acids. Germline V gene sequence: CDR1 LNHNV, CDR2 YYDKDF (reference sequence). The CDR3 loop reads CATSRLVDSDNYGYTF. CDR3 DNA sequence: TGTGCCACCAGCAGACTTGTGGACAGTGATAACTATGGCTACACCTTC.

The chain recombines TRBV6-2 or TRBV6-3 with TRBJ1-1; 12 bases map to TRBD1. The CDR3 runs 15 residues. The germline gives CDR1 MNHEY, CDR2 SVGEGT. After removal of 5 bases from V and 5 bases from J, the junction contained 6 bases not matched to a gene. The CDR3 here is CASSTPGQGATEAFF. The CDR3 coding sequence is TGTGCCAGCAGTACCCCGGGACAGGGGGCGACTGAAGCTTTCTTT.

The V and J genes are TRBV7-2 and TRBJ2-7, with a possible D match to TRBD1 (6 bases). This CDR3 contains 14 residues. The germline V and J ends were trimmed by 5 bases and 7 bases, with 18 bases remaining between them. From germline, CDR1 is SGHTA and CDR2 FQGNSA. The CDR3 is CASSQGWHPSEQYF. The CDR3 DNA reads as TGTGCCAGCAGCCAGGGGTGGCACCCCTCAGAGCAGTACTTC. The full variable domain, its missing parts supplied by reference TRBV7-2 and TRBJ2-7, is GAGVSQSPSNKVTEKGKDVELRCDPISGHTALYWYRQSLGQGLEFLIYFQGNSAPDKSGLPSDRFSAERTGGSVSTLTIQRTQQEDSAVYLCASSQGWHPSEQYFGPGTRLTVT.

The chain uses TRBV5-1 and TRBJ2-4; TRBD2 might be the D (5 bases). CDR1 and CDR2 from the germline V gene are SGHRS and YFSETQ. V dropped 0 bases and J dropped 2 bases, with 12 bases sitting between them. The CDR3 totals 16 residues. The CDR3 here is CASSLAVGSSKNIQYF. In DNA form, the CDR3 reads TGCGCCAGCAGCTTGGCGGTAGGGAGCTCCAAAAACATTCAGTACTTC.

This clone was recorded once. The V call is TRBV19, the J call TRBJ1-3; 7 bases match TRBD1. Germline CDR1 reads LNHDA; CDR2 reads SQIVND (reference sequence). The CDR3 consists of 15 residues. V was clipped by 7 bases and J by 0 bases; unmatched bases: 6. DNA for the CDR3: TGTGCCAGTACCGGAGACAGGGTCTCTGGAAACACCATATATTTT. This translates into CASTGDRVSGNTIYF.

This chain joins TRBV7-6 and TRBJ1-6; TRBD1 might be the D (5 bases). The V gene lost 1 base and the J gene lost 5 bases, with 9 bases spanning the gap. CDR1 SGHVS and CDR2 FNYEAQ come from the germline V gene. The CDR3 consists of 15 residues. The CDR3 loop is CASSLDRGNNSPLHF. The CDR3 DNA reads TGTGCCAGCAGCTTAGATAGGGGTAATAATTCACCCCTCCACTTT.

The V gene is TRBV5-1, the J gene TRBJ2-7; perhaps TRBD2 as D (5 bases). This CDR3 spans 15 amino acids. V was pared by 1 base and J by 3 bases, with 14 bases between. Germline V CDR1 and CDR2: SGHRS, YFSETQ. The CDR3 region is CASSLRSSRFYEQYF. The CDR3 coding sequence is TGCGCCAGCAGCTTGCGTTCTAGCCGCTTCTACGAGCAGTACTTC. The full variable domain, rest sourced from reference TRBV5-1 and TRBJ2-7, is KAGVTQTPRYLIKTRGQQVTLSCSPISGHRSVSWYQQTPGQGLQFLFEYFSETQRNKGNFPGRFSGRQFSNSRSEMNVSTLELGDSALYLCASSLRSSRFYEQYFGPGTRLTVT.

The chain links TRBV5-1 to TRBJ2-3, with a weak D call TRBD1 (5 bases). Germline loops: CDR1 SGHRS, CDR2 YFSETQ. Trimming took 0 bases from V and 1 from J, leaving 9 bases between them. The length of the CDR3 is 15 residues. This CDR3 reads CASSLVETGTDTQYF. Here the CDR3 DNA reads TGCGCCAGCAGCTTGGTCGAGACAGGCACAGATACGCAGTATTTT.

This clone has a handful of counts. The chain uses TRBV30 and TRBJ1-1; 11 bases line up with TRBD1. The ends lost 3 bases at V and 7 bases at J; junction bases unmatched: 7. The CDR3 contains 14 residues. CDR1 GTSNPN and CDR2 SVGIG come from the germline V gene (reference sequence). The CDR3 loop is CAWSSGQGAFEAFF. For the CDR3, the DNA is TGTGCCTGGAGCTCCGGACAGGGGGCTTTTGAAGCTTTCTTT.

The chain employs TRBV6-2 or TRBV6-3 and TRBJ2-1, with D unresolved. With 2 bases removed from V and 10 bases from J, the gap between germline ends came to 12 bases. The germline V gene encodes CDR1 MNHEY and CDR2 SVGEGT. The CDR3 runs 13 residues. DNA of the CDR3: TGTGCCAGCAGTTACCCCTACTCAGGAGAGCAGTTCTTC. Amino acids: CASSYPYSGEQFF.

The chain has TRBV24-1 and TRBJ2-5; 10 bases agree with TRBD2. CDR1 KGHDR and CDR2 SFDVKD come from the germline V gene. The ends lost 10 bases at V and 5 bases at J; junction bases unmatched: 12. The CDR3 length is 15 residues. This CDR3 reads CATKLLAGEVETQYF. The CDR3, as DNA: TGTGCCACAAAGCTTCTAGCGGGAGAGGTGGAGACCCAGTACTTC.

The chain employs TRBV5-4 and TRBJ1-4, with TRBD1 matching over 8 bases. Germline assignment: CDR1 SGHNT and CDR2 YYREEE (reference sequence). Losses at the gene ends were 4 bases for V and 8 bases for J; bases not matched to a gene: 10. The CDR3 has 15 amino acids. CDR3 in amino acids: CASSKDRGSGEKLFF. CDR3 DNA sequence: TGTGCCAGCAGCAAAGACAGGGGATCGGGCGAAAAACTGTTTTTT.

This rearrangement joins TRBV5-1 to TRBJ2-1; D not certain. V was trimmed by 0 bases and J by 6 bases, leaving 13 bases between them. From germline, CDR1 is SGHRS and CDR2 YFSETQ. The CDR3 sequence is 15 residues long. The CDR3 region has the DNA TGCGCCAGCAGCTTGGCCGTGGCTCCCAGCAATGAGCAGTTCTTC. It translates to CASSLAVAPSNEQFF.

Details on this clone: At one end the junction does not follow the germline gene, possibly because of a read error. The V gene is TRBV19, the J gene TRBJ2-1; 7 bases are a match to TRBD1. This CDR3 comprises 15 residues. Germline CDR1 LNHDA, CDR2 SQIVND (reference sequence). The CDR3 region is CASSIEATGMDRRLF. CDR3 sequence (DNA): TGTGCCAGTAGTATAGAGGCTACCGGAATGGACAGGCGGCTCTTC.

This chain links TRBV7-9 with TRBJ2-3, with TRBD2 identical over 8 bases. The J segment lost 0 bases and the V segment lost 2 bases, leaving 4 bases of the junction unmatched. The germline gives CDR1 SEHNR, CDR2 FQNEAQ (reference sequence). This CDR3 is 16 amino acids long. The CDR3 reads CASSLTSGYSTDTQYF. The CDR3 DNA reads TGTGCCAGCAGCTTAACTAGCGGATATAGCACAGATACGCAGTATTTT.